Listed below are T cell receptor beta chains from one sample, sequenced in a study of vaccination and CD4 T cells after COVID-19. These receptors' targets are unknown. TCRdb re-analysed the PCR reads in MiXCR, keeping a single row per CDR3 protein. Here the sample spans 15,000 to 18,000 distinct CDR3 sequences, roughly two fifths being singletons. Sequenced: cultured CD4+ T cells from blood. These receptors all come from a human donor with COVID-19. Both conserved end residues are part of each CDR3. The order of the fields is clone size, D gene, V gene, J gene, CDR3 protein, CDR3 DNA. D genes are given only for firm matches. The size of a clone is reported for some rows only, either as once, few or many, or as a class for expanded clones.

NA	NA	TRBV7-9	TRBJ1-6	CASSSVFRGNNSPLHF	TGTGCCAGCAGCTCCGTGTTTAGGGGGAATAATTCACCCCTCCACTTT
NA	TRBD1	TRBV6-5	TRBJ2-3	CASSYSGTGVADTQYF	TGTGCCAGCAGTTACTCTGGGACAGGGGTGGCAGATACGCAGTATTTT
NA	TRBD2	TRBV11-2	TRBJ2-4	CASSLTGLGVRYF	TGTGCCAGCAGCTTGACGGGACTAGGTGTTCGGTACTTC
NA	NA	TRBV7-6	TRBJ2-5	CASSFRGDQETQYF	TGTGCCAGCAGCTTTAGGGGGGACCAAGAGACCCAGTACTTC
NA	TRBD1	TRBV12-3/TRBV12-4	TRBJ1-2	CASRASGTGKGYTF	TGTGCCAGCAGGGCCTCCGGGACAGGGAAAGGCTACACCTTC
NA	NA	TRBV24-1	TRBJ2-1	CATGDGLAPQVF	TGTGCCACCGGTGACGGGCTAGCCCCTCAAGTCTTC
few	NA	TRBV27	TRBJ1-3	CASSLGGGAGNTIYF	TGTGCCAGCAGTTTAGGCGGGGGAGCTGGAAACACCATATATTTT
few	TRBD1	TRBV6-1	TRBJ2-3	CASTQIPGQGTDTQYF	TGTGCCAGCACACAAATTCCGGGACAGGGGACAGATACGCAGTATTTT
NA	NA	TRBV5-4	TRBJ2-2	CASSRTADTGELFF	TGTGCCAGCAGCCGGACAGCAGACACCGGGGAGCTGTTTTTT
NA	NA	TRBV30	TRBJ2-5	CAWMGGGETQYF	TGTGCCTGGATGGGAGGTGGGGAGACCCAGTACTTC
NA	TRBD2	TRBV3-1	TRBJ2-5	CASSSGGMGTQYF	TGTGCCAGCAGTAGCGGGGGGATGGGGACCCAGTACTTC
NA	NA	TRBV6-4	TRBJ2-3	CASSVGNTRTDTQYF	TGTGCCAGCAGTGTGGGGAACACCCGCACAGATACGCAGTATTTT
NA	NA	TRBV7-6	TRBJ1-2	CASSPGWRRGRGYTF	TGTGCCAGCAGTCCAGGTTGGAGGAGGGGAAGGGGCTACACCTTC
NA	TRBD1	TRBV6-1	TRBJ1-2	CASSEAGTGKSTF	TGTGCCAGCAGTGAAGCGGGGACAGGGAAGTCTACCTTC
NA	TRBD2	TRBV9	TRBJ2-7	CASSGASGSTYEQYF	TGTGCTAGCAGCGGGGCGTCGGGCAGCACCTACGAGCAGTACTTC
NA	NA	TRBV21-1	TRBJ1-4	CASSSGRQREKLFF	TGTGCCAGCAGCAGTGGTAGGCAGCGTGAAAAACTGTTTTTT
NA	TRBD1	TRBV7-4	TRBJ2-5	CASSAGQGQETQYF	TGTGCCAGCAGCGCGGGACAGGGCCAAGAGACCCAGTACTTC
few	TRBD1	TRBV6-2/TRBV6-3	TRBJ2-1	CASSRPGQGLPYNEQFF	TGTGCCAGCAGTAGACCGGGACAGGGCCTTCCCTACAATGAGCAGTTCTTC
NA	TRBD1	TRBV5-1	TRBJ2-7	CASSSPPGDRGLYEQYF	TGCGCCAGCAGCTCCCCCCCAGGGGACAGGGGGCTCTACGAGCAGTACTTC
NA	NA	TRBV28	TRBJ1-4	CASSQGLGEKLFF	TGTGCCAGCAGTCAGGGTTTAGGTGAAAAACTGTTTTTT